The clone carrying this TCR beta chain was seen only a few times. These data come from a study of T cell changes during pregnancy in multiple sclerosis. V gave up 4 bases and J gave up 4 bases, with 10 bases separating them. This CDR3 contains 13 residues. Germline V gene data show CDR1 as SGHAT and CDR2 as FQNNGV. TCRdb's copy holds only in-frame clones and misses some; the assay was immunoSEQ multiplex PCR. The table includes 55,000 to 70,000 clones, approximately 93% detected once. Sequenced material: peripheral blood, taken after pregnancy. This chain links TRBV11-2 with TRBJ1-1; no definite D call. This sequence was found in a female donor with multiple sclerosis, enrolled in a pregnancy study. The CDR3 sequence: CASSSRTVTEAFF. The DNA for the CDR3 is TGTGCCAGCAGCTCCCGTACAGTCACTGAAGCTTTCTTT. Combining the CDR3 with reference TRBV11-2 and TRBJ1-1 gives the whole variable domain EAGVAQSPRYKIIEKRQSVAFWCNPISGHATLYWYQQILGQGPKLLIQFQNNGVVDDSQLPKDRFSAERLKGVDSTLKIQPAKLEDSAVYLCASSSRTVTEAFFGQGTRLTVV.